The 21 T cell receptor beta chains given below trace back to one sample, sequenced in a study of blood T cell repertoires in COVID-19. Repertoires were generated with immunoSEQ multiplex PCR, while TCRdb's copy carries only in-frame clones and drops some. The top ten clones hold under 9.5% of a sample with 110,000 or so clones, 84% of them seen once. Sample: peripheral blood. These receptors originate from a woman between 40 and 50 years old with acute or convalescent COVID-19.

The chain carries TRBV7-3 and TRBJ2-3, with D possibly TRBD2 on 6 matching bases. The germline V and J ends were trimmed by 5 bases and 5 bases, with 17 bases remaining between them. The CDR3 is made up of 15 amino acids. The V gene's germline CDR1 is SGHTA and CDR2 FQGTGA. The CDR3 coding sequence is TGTGCCAGCAGCCTCGACAGAGGGCGGGGAGATACGCAGTATTTT. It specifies CASSLDRGRGDTQYF.

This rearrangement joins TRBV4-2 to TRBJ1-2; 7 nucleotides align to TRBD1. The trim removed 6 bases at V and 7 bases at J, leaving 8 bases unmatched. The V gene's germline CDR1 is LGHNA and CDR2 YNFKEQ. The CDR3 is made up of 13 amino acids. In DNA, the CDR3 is TGTGCCAGCAGGAAGGGGGCGCTTTTTGGCTACACCTTC. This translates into CASRKGALFGYTF.

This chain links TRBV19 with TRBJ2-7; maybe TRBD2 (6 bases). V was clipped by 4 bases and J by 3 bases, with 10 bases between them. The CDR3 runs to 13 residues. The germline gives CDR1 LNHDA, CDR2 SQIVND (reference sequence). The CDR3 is CASSTGDHYEQYF. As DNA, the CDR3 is TGTGCCAGTAGTACGGGGGATCACTACGAGCAGTACTTC.

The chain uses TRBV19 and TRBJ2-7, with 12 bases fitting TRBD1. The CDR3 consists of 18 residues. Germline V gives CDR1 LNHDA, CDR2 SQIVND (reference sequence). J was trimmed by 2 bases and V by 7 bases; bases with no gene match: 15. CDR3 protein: CASTLPTGTGGETYEQYF. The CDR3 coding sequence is TGTGCCAGTACCTTACCGACCGGGACAGGGGGCGAGACCTACGAGCAGTACTTC.

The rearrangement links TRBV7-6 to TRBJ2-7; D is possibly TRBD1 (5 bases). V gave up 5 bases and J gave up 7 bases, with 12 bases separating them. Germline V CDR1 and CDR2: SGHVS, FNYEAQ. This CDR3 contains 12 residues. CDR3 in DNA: TGTGCCAGCAGCCCCCGCCAGGGAGAGCAGTACTTC. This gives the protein CASSPRQGEQYF.

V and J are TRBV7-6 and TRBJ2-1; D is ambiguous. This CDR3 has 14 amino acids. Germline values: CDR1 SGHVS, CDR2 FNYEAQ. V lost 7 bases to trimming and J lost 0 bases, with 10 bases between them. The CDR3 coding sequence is TGTGCCAGCACTCCCTCCCCCTCCTACAATGAGCAGTTCTTC. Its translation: CASTPSPSYNEQFF.

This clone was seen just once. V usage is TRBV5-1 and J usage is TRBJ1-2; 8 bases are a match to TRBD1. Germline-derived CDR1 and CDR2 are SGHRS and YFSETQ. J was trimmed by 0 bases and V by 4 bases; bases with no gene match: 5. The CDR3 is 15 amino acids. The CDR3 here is CASSHRTGPNYGYTF. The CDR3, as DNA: TGCGCCAGCAGCCACCGGACAGGGCCTAACTATGGCTACACCTTC.

CDR3 in amino acids: CASSSASGGYEQYF. DNA of the CDR3: TGTGCCAGTAGTAGTGCTAGCGGGGGGTACGAGCAGTACTTC. The genes are TRBV19 and TRBJ2-7, with 11 bases aligning to TRBD2. CDR1 and CDR2 (germline): LNHDA, SQIVND (reference sequence). CDR3 length: 14 amino acids. V gave up 4 bases and J gave up 4 bases; unmatched junction bases: 3.

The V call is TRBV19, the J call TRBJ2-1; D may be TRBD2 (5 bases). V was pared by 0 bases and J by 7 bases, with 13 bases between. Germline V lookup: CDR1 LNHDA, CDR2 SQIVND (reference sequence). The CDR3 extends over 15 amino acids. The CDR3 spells CASSIDRGLSNEQFF. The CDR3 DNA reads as TGTGCCAGTAGTATAGATCGGGGTTTGTCGAATGAGCAGTTCTTC.

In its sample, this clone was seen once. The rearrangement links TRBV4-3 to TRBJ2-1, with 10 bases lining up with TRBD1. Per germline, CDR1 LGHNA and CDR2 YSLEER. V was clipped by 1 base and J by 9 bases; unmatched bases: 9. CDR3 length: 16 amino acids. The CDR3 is CASSQVQRQGAGEQFF. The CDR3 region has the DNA TGCGCCAGCAGCCAAGTTCAAAGACAGGGGGCAGGTGAGCAGTTCTTC.

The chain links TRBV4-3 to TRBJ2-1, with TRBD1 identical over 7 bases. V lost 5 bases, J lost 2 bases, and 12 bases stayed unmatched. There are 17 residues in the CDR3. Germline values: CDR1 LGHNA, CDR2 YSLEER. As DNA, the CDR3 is TGCGCCAGCAGCACCCGACACCAGACAGGGCCCTACAATGAGCAGTTCTTC. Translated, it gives CASSTRHQTGPYNEQFF.

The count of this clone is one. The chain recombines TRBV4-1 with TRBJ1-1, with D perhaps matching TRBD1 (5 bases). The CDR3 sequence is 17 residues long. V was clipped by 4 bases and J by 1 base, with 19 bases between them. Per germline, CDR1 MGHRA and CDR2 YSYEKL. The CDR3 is CASSRGGLIRENTEAFF. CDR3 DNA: TGCGCCAGCAGCCGCGGGGGATTAATCAGGGAGAACACTGAAGCTTTCTTT.

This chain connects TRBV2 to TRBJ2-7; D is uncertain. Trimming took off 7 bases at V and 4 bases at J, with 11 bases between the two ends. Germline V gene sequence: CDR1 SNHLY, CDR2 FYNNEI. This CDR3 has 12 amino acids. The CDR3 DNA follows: TGTGCCAGCACTTTGACTGGATACGAGCAGTACTTC. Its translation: CASTLTGYEQYF. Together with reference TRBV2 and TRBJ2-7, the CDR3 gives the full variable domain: EPEVTQTPSHQVTQMGQEVILRCVPISNHLYFYWYRQILGQKVEFLVSFYNNEISEKSEIFDDQFSVERPDGSNFTLKIRSTKLEDSAMYFCASTLTGYEQYFGPGTRLTVT.

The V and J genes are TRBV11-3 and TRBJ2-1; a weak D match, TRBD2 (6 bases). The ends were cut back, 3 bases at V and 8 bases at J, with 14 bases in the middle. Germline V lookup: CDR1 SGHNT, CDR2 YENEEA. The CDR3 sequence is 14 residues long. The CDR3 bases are TGTGCCAGCAGCTTTGGGGGGAATAACGATGAGCAGTTCTTC. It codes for CASSFGGNNDEQFF. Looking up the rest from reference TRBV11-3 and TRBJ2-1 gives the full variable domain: EAGVVQSPRYKIIEKKQPVAFWCNPISGHNTLYWYLQNLGQGPELLIRYENEEAVDDSQLPKDRFSAERLKGVDSTLKIQPAELGDSAVYLCASSFGGNNDEQFFGPGTRLTVL.

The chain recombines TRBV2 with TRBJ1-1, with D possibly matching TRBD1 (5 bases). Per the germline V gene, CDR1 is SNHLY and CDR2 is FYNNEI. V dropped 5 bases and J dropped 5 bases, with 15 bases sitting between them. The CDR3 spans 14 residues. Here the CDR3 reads CASSPSRGGTEAFF. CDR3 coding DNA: TGTGCCAGCAGTCCCTCTAGGGGAGGGACTGAAGCTTTCTTT.

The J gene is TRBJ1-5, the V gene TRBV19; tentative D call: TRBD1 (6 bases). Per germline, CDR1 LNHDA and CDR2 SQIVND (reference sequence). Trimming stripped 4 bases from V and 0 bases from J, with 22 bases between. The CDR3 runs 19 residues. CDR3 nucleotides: TGTGCCAGTAGTACGGGGAATTGGGACACGAAATATAGCAATCAGCCCCAGCATTTT. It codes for CASSTGNWDTKYSNQPQHF.

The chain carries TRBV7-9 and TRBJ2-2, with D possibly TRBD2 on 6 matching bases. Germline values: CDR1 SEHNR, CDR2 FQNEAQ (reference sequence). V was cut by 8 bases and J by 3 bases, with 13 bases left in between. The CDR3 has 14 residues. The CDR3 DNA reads TGTGCCAGCGGCGGGACGAAGGACACCGGGGAGCTGTTTTTT. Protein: CASGGTKDTGELFF. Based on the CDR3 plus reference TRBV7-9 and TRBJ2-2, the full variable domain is DTGVSQNPRHKITKRGQNVTFRCDPISEHNRLYWYRQTLGQGPEFLTYFQNEAQLEKSRLLSDRFSAERPKGSFSTLEIQRTEQGDSAMYLCASGGTKDTGELFFGEGSRLTVL.

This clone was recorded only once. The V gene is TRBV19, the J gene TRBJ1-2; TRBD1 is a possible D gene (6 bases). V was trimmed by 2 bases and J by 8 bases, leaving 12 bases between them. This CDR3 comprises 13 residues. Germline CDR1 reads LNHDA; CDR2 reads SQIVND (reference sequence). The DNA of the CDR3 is TGTGCCAGTAGTATACAGTCTGGGGGCGGCTACACCTTC. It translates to CASSIQSGGGYTF.

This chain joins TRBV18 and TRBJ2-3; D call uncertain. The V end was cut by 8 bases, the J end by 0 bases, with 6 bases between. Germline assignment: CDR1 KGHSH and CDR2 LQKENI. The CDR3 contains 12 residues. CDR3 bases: TGTGCCAGCCTTTCTAGCACAGATACGCAGTATTTT. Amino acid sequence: CASLSSTDTQYF.

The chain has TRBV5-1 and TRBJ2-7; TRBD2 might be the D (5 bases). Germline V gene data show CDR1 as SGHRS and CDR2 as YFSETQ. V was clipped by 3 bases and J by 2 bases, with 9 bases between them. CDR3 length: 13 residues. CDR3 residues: CASSSDYPYEQYF. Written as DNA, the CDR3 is TGCGCCAGCAGCTCTGACTACCCCTACGAGCAGTACTTC.

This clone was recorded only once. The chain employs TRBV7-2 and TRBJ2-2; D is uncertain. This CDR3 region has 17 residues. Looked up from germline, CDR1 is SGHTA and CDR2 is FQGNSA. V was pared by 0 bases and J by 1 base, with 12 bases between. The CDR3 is CASSLASSARNTGELFF. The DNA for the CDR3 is TGTGCCAGCAGCTTAGCGTCGTCAGCGAGGAACACCGGGGAGCTGTTTTTT.